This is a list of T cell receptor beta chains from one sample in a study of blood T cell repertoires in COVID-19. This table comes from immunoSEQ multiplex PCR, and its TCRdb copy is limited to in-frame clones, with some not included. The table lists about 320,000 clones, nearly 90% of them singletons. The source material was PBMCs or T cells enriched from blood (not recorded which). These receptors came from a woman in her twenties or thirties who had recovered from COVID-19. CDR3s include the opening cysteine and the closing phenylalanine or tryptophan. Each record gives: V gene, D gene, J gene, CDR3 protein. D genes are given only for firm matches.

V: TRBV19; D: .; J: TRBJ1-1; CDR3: CASSIRRVNTEAFF
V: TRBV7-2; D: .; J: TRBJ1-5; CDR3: CASSLVGGNSNQPQHF
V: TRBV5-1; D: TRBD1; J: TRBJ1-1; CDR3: CASSLARGPTEAFF
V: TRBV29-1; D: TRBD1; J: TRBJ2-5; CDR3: CSVLTGGSKETQYF
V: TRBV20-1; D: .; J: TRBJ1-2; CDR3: CSASGPGYPNYGYTF
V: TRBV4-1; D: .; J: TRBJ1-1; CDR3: CASSQGGPLETEAFF
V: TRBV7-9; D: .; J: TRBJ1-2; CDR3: CASSWQGRSDGYTF
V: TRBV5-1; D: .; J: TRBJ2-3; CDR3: CASGDPGKGHREQYF
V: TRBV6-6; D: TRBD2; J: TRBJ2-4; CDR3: CASSLERLAGGRTKNIQYF
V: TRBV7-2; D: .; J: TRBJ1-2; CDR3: CASSLARINYGYTF
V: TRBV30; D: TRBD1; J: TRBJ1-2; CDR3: CAWTGGQANRYGYTF
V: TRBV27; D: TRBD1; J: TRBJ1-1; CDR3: CASTSRQGAVTEAFF
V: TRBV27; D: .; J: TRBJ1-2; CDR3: CASSLRGQKPVYGYTF
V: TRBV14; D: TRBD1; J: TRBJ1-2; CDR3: CASSPRTGGRNGYTF
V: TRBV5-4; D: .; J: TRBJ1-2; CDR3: CASSLLSGPGYGYTF
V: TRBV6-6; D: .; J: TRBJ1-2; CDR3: CASSPGQNYGYTF
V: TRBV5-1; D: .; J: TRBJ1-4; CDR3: CASSLDPAANEKLFF
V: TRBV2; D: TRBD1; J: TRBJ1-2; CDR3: CASGTGAGGYTF
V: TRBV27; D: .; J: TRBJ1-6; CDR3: CASTRGGPNNNSPLHF
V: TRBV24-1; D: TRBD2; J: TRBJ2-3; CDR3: CATSDLGGGLGTDTQYF
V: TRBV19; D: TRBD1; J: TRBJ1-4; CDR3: CASSFRTGYGVDEKLFF
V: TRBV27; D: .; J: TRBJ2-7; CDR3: CASSRGHGVWEQYF
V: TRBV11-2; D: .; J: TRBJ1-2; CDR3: CASSLSRRSAIGYTF
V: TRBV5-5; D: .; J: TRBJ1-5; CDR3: CASSQGQHQPQHF
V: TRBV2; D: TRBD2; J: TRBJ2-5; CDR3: CASSGGTKETQYF
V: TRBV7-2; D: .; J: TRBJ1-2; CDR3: CASSLALGRDSGYTF
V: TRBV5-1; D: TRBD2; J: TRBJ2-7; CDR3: CASSEGLANEQYF
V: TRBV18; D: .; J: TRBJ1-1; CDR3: CASSRGGAGTEAFF
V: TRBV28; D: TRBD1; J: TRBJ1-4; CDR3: CASSLQGGKKLFF
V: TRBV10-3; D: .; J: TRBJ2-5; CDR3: CAIKGTQDQETQYF
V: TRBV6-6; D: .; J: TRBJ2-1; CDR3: CASSHLRQAYNEQFF
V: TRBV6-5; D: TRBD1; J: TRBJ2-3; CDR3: CASSSRQGALDTQYF
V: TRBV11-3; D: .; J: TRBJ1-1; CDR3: CASSLSRDAEAFF
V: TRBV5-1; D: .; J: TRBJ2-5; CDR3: CASSLTGQLQETQYF
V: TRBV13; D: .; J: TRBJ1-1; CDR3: CASSLPVSEAFF
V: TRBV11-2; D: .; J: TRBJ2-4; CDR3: CASSATTGTPNSIQYF
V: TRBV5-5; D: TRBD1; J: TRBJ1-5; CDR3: CASSLGGGQPQHF
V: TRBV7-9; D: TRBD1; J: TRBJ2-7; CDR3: CASNRDRDSYEQYF
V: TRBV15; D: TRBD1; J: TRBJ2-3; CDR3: CATGTGDTDTQYF